This T cell receptor beta chain was profiled in a study of blood T cell repertoires in COVID-19. The CDR3 runs 14 residues. After removal of 2 bases from V and 5 bases from J, the junction contained 4 bases not matched to a gene. Germline CDR1 MNHEY, CDR2 SMNVEV (reference sequence). TCRdb's table, derived via immunoSEQ multiplex PCR, lists solely in-frame clones and lacks some. The data hold about 30,000 clones, with about 86% observed a single time. The sample holds one count of this clone. The receptor's source is a human donor with active COVID-19. The donor label of this sample is uncertain. Sample: peripheral blood. The chain is built from TRBV27 and TRBJ1-2; 8 positions match TRBD1. The CDR3 sequence is CASSLRRQGYGYTF. The CDR3 DNA sequence: TGTGCCAGCAGTTTAAGGAGACAGGGGTATGGCTACACCTTC.